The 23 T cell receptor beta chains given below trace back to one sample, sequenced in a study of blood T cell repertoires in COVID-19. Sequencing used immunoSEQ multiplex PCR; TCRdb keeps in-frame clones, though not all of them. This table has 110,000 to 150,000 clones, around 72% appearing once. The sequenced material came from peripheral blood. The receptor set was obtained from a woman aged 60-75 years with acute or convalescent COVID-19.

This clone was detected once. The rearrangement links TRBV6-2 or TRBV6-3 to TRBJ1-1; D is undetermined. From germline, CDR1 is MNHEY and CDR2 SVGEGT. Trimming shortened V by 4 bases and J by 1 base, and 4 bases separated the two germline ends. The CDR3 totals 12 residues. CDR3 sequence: CASSSTNTEAFF. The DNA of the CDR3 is TGTGCCAGCAGTTCTACGAACACTGAAGCTTTCTTT.

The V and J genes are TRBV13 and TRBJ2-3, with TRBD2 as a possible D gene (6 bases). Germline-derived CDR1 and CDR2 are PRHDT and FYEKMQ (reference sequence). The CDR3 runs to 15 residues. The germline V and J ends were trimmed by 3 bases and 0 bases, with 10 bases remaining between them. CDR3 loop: CASSFPGTSTDTQYF. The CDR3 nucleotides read TGTGCCAGCAGCTTCCCGGGGACTAGCACAGATACGCAGTATTTT. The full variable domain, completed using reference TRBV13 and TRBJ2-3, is AAGVIQSPRHLIKEKRETATLKCYPIPRHDTVYWYQQGPGQDPQFLISFYEKMQSDKGSIPDRFSAQQFSDYHSELNMSSLELGDSALYFCASSFPGTSTDTQYFGPGTRLTVL.

DNA for the CDR3: TGTGCCAGCAGTCTCCGGGGGAATGAGCAGTTCTTC. Amino acids: CASSLRGNEQFF. This chain uses TRBV28 with TRBJ2-1; a possible D gene is TRBD2 (6 bases). CDR1 and CDR2 (germline): MDHEN, SYDVKM. V was shortened by 5 bases and J by 7 bases, with 9 bases between the two germline ends. The CDR3 runs 12 residues.

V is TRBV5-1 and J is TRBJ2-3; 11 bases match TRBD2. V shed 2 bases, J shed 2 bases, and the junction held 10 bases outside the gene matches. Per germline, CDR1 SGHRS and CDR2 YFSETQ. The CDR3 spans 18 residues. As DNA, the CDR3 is TGCGCCAGCAGCTTTCGATCGACTAGCGGGGCAGTCACAGATACGCAGTATTTT. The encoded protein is CASSFRSTSGAVTDTQYF.

The CDR3 DNA is TGTGCCAGCAGTCCGGGACTAGCGGGCTACGAGCAGTACTTC. Amino acid sequence: CASSPGLAGYEQYF. The chain joins TRBV28 to TRBJ2-7, with 12 bases matching TRBD2. Looked up from germline, CDR1 is MDHEN and CDR2 is SYDVKM. CDR3 length equals 14 residues. Germline trimming cut 5 bases from V and 3 bases from J; bases unmatched to any gene: 2.

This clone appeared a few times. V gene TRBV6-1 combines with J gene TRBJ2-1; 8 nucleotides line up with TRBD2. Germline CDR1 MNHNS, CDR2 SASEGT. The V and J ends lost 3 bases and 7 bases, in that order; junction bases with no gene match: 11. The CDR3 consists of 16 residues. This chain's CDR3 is CASSEPRTSSRNEQFF. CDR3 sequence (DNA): TGTGCCAGCAGTGAGCCACGGACTAGCTCCAGGAATGAGCAGTTCTTC.

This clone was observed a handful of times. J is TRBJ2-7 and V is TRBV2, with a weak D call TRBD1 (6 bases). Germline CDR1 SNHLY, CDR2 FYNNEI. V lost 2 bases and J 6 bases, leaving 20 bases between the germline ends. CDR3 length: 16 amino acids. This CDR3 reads CASSEPGGQRSSEQYF. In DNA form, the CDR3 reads TGTGCCAGCAGTGAACCGGGTGGACAGAGGAGTTCCGAGCAGTACTTC.

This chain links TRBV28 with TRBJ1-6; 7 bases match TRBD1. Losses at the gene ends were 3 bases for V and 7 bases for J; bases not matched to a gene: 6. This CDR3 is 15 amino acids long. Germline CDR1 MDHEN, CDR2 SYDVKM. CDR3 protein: CASSLNRGDNSPLHF. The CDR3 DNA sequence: TGTGCCAGCAGTTTGAACAGGGGTGACAATTCACCCCTCCACTTT.

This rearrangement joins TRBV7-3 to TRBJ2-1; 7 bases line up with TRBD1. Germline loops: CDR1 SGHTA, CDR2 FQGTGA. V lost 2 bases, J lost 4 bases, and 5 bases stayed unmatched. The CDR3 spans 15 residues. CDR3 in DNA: TGTGCCAGCAGCTTAGGGGGACAGAGATACAATGAGCAGTTCTTC. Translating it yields CASSLGGQRYNEQFF.

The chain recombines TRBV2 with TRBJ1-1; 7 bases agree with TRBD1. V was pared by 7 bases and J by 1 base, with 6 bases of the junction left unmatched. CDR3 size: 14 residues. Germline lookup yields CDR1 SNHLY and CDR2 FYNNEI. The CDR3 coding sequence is TGTGCCAGCAATACAGGGACAGAGAACACTGAAGCTTTCTTT. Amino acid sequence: CASNTGTENTEAFF.

CDR3 coding DNA: TGCGCCAGCAGCTTGGAAGGAGGTAGAGCTTTCTTT. Translation gives CASSLEGGRAFF. The rearrangement uses TRBV5-1 and TRBJ1-1; no firm D call. Germline loops: CDR1 SGHRS, CDR2 YFSETQ. The CDR3 covers 12 residues. Trimming pared 0 bases from V and 10 bases from J, leaving 10 bases between.

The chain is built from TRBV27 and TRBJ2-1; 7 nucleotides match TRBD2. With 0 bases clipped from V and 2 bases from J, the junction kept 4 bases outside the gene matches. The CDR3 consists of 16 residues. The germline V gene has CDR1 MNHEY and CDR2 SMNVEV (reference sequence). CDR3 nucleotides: TGTGCCAGCAGTTTATCGGGGACTACTACCTACAATGAGCAGTTCTTC. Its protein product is CASSLSGTTTYNEQFF.

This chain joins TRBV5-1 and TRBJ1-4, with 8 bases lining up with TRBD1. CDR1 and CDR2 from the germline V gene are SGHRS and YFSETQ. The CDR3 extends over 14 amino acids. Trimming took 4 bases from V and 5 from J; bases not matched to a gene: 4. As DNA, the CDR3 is TGCGCCAGCAGCGTCCGGACAGGGAATGAAAAACTGTTTTTT. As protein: CASSVRTGNEKLFF.

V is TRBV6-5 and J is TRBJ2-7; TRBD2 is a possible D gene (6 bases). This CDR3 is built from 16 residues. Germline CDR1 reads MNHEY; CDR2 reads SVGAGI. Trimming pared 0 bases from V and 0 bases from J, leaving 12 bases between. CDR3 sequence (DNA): TGTGCCAGCAGTTACTCGGGATTCGGGAGCTCCTACGAGCAGTACTTC. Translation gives CASSYSGFGSSYEQYF.

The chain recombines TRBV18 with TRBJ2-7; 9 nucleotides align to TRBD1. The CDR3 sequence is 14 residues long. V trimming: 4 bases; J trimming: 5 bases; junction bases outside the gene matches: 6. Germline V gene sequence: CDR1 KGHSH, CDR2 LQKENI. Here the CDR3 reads CASSQDRGRDEQYF. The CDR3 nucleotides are TGTGCCAGCTCACAGGACAGGGGAAGGGACGAGCAGTACTTC.

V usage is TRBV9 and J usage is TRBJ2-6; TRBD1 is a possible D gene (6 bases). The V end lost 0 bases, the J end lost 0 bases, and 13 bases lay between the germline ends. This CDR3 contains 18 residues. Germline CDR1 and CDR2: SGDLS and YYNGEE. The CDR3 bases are TGTGCCAGCAGCGTAGCCCTAGTACAGGGCTCTGGGGCCAACGTCCTGACTTTC. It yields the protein CASSVALVQGSGANVLTF.

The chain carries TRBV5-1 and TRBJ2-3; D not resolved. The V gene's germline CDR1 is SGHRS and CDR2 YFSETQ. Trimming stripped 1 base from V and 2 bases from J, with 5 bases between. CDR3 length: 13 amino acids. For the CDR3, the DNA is TGCGCCAGCAGCTTGCCCTCCACAGATACGCAGTATTTT. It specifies CASSLPSTDTQYF.

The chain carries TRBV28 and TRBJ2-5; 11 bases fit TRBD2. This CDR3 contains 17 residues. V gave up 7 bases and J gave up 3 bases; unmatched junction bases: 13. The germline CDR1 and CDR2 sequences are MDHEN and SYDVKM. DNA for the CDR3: TGTGCCAGCAAGACATCGGGACTAGCGGAGGGGAAAGAGACCCAGTACTTC. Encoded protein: CASKTSGLAEGKETQYF.

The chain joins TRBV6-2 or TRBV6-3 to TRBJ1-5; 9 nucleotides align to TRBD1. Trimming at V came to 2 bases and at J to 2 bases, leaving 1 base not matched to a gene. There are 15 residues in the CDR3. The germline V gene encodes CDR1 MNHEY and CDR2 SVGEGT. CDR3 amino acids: CASSYRTGGNQPQHF. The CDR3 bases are TGTGCCAGCAGTTACAGGACAGGGGGCAATCAGCCCCAGCATTTT.

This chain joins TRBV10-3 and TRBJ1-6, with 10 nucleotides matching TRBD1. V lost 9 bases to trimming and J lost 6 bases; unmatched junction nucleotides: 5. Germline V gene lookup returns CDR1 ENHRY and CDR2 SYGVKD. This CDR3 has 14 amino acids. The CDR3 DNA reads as TGTGCCATTTCCGGGACAGGGGTTAATTCACCCCTCCACTTT. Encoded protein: CAISGTGVNSPLHF.

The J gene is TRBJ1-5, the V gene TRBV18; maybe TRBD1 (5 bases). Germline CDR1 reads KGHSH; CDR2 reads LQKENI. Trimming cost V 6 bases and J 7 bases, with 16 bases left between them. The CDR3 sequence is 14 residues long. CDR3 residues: CASSGQAGGQPQHF. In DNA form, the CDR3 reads TGTGCCAGCTCCGGACAAGCCGGTGGCCAGCCCCAGCATTTT. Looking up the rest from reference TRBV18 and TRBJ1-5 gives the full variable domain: NAGVMQNPRHLVRRRGQEARLRCSPMKGHSHVYWYRQLPEEGLKFMVYLQKENIIDESGMPKERFSAEFPKEGPSILRIQQVVRGDSAAYFCASSGQAGGQPQHFGDGTRLSIL.

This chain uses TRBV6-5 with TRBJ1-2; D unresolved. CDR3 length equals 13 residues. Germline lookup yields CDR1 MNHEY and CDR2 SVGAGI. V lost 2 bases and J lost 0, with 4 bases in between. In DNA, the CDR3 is TGTGCCAGCAGTTACGTAGCTAACTATGGCTACACCTTC. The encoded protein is CASSYVANYGYTF.

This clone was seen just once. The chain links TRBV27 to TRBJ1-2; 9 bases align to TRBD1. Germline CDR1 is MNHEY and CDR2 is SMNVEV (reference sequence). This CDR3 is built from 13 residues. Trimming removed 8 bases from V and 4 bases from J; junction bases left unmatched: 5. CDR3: CASRQGGIYGYTF. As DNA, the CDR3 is TGTGCCAGCCGACAGGGGGGAATCTATGGCTACACCTTC.